This T cell receptor (beta chain) originates from a study of shared clonotypes between healthy human individuals (dated by TCRdb to about 2020). Describing the broader study: The cohort comprised a couple of women and a few men aged 18 to 49 years. For each donor, CD4 naive and CD4 memory were each given three plates, CD8 naive was given two plates, and CD8 memory was given one plate. To estimate repertoire size and how much clonotypes are shared between individuals, the study performed deep sequencing of blood TCR repertoires from roughly five healthy adults. To increase sequencing depth and limit assay-specific biases, TCR repertoire library preparation and sequencing were carried out by different laboratories using diverse techniques. Between about 0.85 and 9.5 billion PBMCs per donor were obtained by leukapheresis. Overall study results and their limits: Roughly 5% of naive CD4, approximately 3.7% of naive CD8, roughly 2.4% of memory CD4, and approximately 0.4% of memory CD8 clonotypes were shared across a handful of donors. Sampling was limited to blood, and TCR repertoires in tissue likely differ from TCR repertoires in blood. Compared with non-shared clonotypes, clonotypes shared by all four sorted-subset donors had higher generation probabilities. Pairwise subsampling led to the expectation that sequencing depth would affect the degree of clonotype sharing among donors. The genetic and exposure-history diversity represented was limited by the small number of donors. Naive subsets generally had larger estimated clonotype richness than memory subsets did. Incomplete sequencing was indicated by rarefaction of sorted-subset datasets, despite the large sequencing depth.

From cysteine to phenylalanine, the CDR3 is 17 amino acids long. The sequence is cut down to CDR3 DNA, 51 bases in frame from base 1. V has 1 base trimmed and J has 1 base trimmed; junction bases matching no gene number 7. According to the germline V gene, CDR1 reads SGHDT and CDR2 reads YYEEEE. Using the deep immunoSEQ assay, multiplex PCR amplified TCR CDR3 regions from genomic DNA. Genomic DNA extracted from each cell subset was distributed evenly over all wells of several immunoSEQ 96-well plates, and each plate served as one replicate. For sorted subsets, about 200 ng genomic DNA, equal to 30,000 or so T cell genomes, was loaded into each replicate PCR. Purified libraries were measured with a Qubit 3.0 fluorometer, size-checked on a Bioanalyzer 2100, and measured again with the KAPA Library Quantification kit. Every immunoSEQ 96-well plate was sequenced on a dedicated single-read 150-cycle Illumina NextSeq 550 flow cell. The original pipeline was this. Because only junctional sequences without quality scores were contained in the immunoSEQ output, filtering matching that applied to full-length reads could not be performed. To assign V/J genes and CDR3, sequences were annotated against IMGT germline references using PyIR, a Python wrapper for IgBLAST v1.9. Reads were filtered out if the reads had weak V/J assignments (E-value above 1e-6), no CDR3, stop codons, out-of-frame junctions, or ambiguous translated residues. A V3J clonotype was defined by an identical inferred V gene, J gene, and CDR3 amino acid sequence. Percentage overlap between repertoires was calculated by dividing the number of shared unique clonotypes by the size of the smaller repertoire. Richness of each repertoire was evaluated using RTK rarefaction, the Chao1 estimator, and Recon v2.1 estimates of unobserved clonotypes. Generation probabilities for all TCRbeta clonotypes obtained by the gDNA method from a few donors were computed using OLGA. Sourced from immuneACCESS, this table was stored by TCRdb with only in-frame sequences that have V and J called. A share of the clones is absent; for the studies checked, an unresolved V gene accounts for under half, and the remainder has no known explanation. V and J calls and clone size are as listed in that table; D and trimming were resolved from the DNA. Counted in this sample were around 1.4 million clones; about 98.5% of them appeared once. The ten largest clonotypes hold approximately 0.38% of the sample.

Donors were healthy HIV-negative adults with no recently reported acute infections or vaccinations. Every donor was a Caucasian adult residing in Nashville, Tennessee, USA. Magnetic negative selection was used to enrich CD4+ T cells, after which naive cells were positively selected on CD45RA and the negative fraction became the memory subset. Blood was obtained by leukapheresis, after which PBMCs were separated by Ficoll-Histopaque density gradient centrifugation and cryopreserved in liquid nitrogen vapor phase. Analytical flow cytometry was used to check the purity and quantity of every magnetically sorted T cell population. Each sorted fraction had its genomic DNA isolated and then quantified by UV absorbance on a Nanodrop 2000c. Points on this clone: This clone's antigen is unknown. Base-call qualities are not available, and no considerably larger clone is one nucleotide away.

This receptor chain uses TRBV5-6 and TRBJ2-7, and TRBD1 matches 11 of the central bases. The TCR sequence derives from a man aged 25 to 40 in good health. The specimen sequenced was naive CD4+ T cells sorted from blood. Sample cell subset or site, as interpreted from the label and publication: CD45RA+ positively selected. At the DNA level, the sequence is TGTGCCAGCAGCTTGCGGGTAGGACAGGGGGCTTCCTACGAGCAGTACTTC. It encodes CASSLRVGQGASYEQYF.